Described below is a single T cell receptor (beta chain) sequence and its context. Its target is not known. Expressed TCRB transcripts were sequenced because the isolated RNA had all been reverse transcribed beforehand. Some clones are missing from TCRdb's copy, which holds only in-frame ones; the method was immunoSEQ multiplex PCR. The data hold about 260,000 clones, with 68% observed a single time. This specimen belongs to a study of beta chain features in type 1 diabetes. The germline V and J ends were trimmed by 3 bases and 4 bases, with 10 bases remaining between them. This CDR3 is built from 13 residues. CDR1 SGDLS and CDR2 YYNGEE come from the germline V gene. Study-level findings and limits: Naive, central memory and regulatory TCRB repertoires appeared more similar among patients than healthy donors. Insertion counts at VDJ junctions were lower in type 1 diabetes patients, who also showed more deletions there.

Sequences were obtained from naive CD4+ T cells from blood. The receptor comes from a man aged 25-45 years in good health. The chain combines TRBV9 with TRBJ2-5; D unresolved. CDR3 DNA sequence: TGTGCCAGCAGCGCCTATTGGGGAGAGACCCAGTACTTC. Its protein is CASSAYWGETQYF.